The 15 T cell receptor beta chains presented below share a single source sample, sequenced in a study of T-cell reconstitution after alpha-beta-depleted transplantation in children. Using unique molecular identifiers, the investigators prepared the TCRbeta library. MiXCR, applied by TCRdb to the PCR reads, yields one record per CDR3 protein. The sample carries around 960,000 distinct CDR3 sequences, 25% to 30% recorded once. Sequenced here: PBMCs, mostly from graft donor cells, sampled 360 days after TCRalphabeta/CD19-depleted stem cell transplant. These receptors all come from a boy under three years old who had a stem cell transplant for SCID, so the T cells may come from the graft donor.

This chain joins TRBV29-1 and TRBJ2-5; D is ambiguous. The germline V gene encodes CDR1 SQVTM and CDR2 ANQGSEA. The CDR3 totals 12 residues. V was cut by 7 bases and J by 9 bases, with 18 bases left in between. The CDR3 reads CSGSAALEAQYF. The CDR3 DNA is TGCAGCGGGTCCGCGGCCCTCGAGGCCCAGTACTTC.

This clonotype has a handful of counts. The chain recombines TRBV5-6 with TRBJ2-3; no firm D call. The ends were cut back, 2 bases at V and 1 base at J, with 11 bases in the middle. Germline assignment: CDR1 SGHDT and CDR2 YYEEEE. This CDR3 region has 15 residues. The CDR3 coding sequence is TGTGCCAGCAGCTTTGTTGCGGACCGCACAGATACGCAGTATTTT. This gives the protein CASSFVADRTDTQYF.

This clonotype has only a few counts. V usage is TRBV7-9 and J usage is TRBJ1-1; D ambiguous. The V gene's germline CDR1 is SEHNR and CDR2 FQNEAQ (reference sequence). Deletions cut 5 bases from V and 4 bases from J, with 14 bases between. CDR3 size: 14 residues. The CDR3 here is CASSLVYGGTEAFF. CDR3 coding DNA: TGTGCCAGCAGCCTAGTATATGGTGGCACTGAAGCTTTCTTT.

This clonotype was found a few times. The chain couples TRBV5-1 to TRBJ2-1; 12 bases agree with TRBD2. With V trimmed by 3 bases and J by 6 bases, 4 bases remained unmatched. Germline CDR1 SGHRS, CDR2 YFSETQ. This CDR3 has 15 amino acids. In DNA form, the CDR3 reads TGCGCCAGCAGCTCCGGACTAGCGGGGATCAATGAGCAGTTCTTC. Translated: CASSSGLAGINEQFF.

Only a few counts were recorded for this clonotype. V usage is TRBV10-3 and J usage is TRBJ2-7, with 7 positions matching TRBD1. Trimming at V came to 2 bases and at J to 12 bases, leaving 16 bases not matched to a gene. There are 15 residues in the CDR3. In germline, CDR1 is ENHRY, CDR2 SYGVKD. The CDR3 region has the DNA TGTGCCATCAGTGAGAGGTACGGGACAGCCCCCCTGGCGTACTTC. Translation: CAISERYGTAPLAYF.

This clonotype was seen a handful of times. V is TRBV3-1 and J is TRBJ1-4; D unclear. V was pared by 2 bases and J by 14 bases, with 12 bases between. Germline CDR1 reads LGHDT; CDR2 reads YNNKEL (reference sequence). This CDR3 is built from 12 residues. CDR3 DNA sequence: TGTGCCAGCAGCCAAAGAGGCTCACGGCTGTTTTTT. This translates into CASSQRGSRLFF.

This clonotype was seen a few times. This rearrangement joins TRBV27 to TRBJ2-3, with TRBD1 matching 8 bases. Germline CDR1 is MNHEY and CDR2 is SMNVEV (reference sequence). This CDR3 is built from 16 residues. V trimming: 7 bases; J trimming: 2 bases; junction bases outside the gene matches: 11. In nucleotides, the CDR3 is TGTGCCAGCACCCCTAAGGACAGGGTCCTCACAGATACGCAGTATTTT. Its translation is CASTPKDRVLTDTQYF.

This clonotype turned up a few times. The chain employs TRBV20-1 and TRBJ2-7, with unresolved D. V lost 4 bases to trimming and J lost 0 bases, with 10 bases between them. There are 13 residues in the CDR3. Germline assignment: CDR1 DFQATT and CDR2 SNEGSKA (reference sequence). The CDR3 DNA is TGCAGTGCTAAAGGTCACAGCTCCTACGAGCAGTACTTC. This sequence encodes CSAKGHSSYEQYF.

This rearrangement joins TRBV5-1 to TRBJ1-5; D is unresolved. The CDR3 sequence is 16 residues long. Germline CDR1 and CDR2: SGHRS and YFSETQ. Trimming pared 0 bases from V and 2 bases from J, leaving 12 bases between. CDR3 DNA sequence: TGCGCCAGCAGCTTGGGTCCAGCCAGCGGCAATCAGCCCCAGCATTTT. Encoded protein: CASSLGPASGNQPQHF.

This clonotype occurred a few times. This chain uses TRBV6-1 with TRBJ2-3, with 10 bases lining up with TRBD1. This CDR3 region has 15 residues. The germline V gene has CDR1 MNHNS and CDR2 SASEGT. Trimming at V came to 6 bases and at J to 4 bases, leaving 7 bases not matched to a gene. The CDR3: CASRFTGTGADTQYF. DNA of the CDR3: TGTGCCAGCAGATTCACCGGGACAGGGGCAGATACGCAGTATTTT.

The chain has TRBV27 and TRBJ1-5; D remains unclear. The ends were cut back, 10 bases at V and 0 bases at J, with 16 bases in the middle. CDR3 length equals 15 residues. Germline loops: CDR1 MNHEY, CDR2 SMNVEV (reference sequence). The DNA of the CDR3 is TGTGCCACCCAGCGCGTAAGGGCTAGCAATCAGCCCCAGCATTTT. It codes for CATQRVRASNQPQHF.

The chain is built from TRBV5-1 and TRBJ2-1; possible D gene TRBD2, 6 bases. CDR3 length equals 15 residues. Trimming cost V 2 bases and J 6 bases, with 15 bases left between them. Germline V gives CDR1 SGHRS, CDR2 YFSETQ. Written as DNA, the CDR3 is TGCGCCAGCAGCTTCTCCGGGACTCCGGCCAATGAGCAGTTCTTC. Encoded protein: CASSFSGTPANEQFF.

This clonotype was seen more than once but under ten times. The CDR3 protein is CASSYSGVDEQYF. The CDR3 DNA reads TGTGCCAGCAGTTACTCAGGGGTGGACGAGCAGTACTTC. The chain links TRBV6-6 to TRBJ2-7; D perhaps matches TRBD1 (5 bases). In germline, CDR1 is MNHNY, CDR2 SVGAGI (reference sequence). With 0 bases removed from V and 5 bases from J, the gap between germline ends came to 8 bases. CDR3 length equals 13 residues.

The chain combines TRBV7-2 with TRBJ2-3; D remains ambiguous. There are 11 residues in the CDR3. Germline CDR1 reads SGHTA; CDR2 reads FQGNSA. With 6 bases removed from V and 7 bases from J, the gap between germline ends came to 8 bases. The CDR3 nucleotides are TGTGCCAGCAGTATTAGCAATACGCAGTATTTT. This sequence encodes CASSISNTQYF. The variable domain in full, completed from reference TRBV7-2 and TRBJ2-3, reads GAGVSQSPSNKVTEKGKDVELRCDPISGHTALYWYRQSLGQGLEFLIYFQGNSAPDKSGLPSDRFSAERTGGSVSTLTIQRTQQEDSAVYLCASSISNTQYFGPGTRLTVL.

This clonotype turned up a few times. This chain connects TRBV20-1 to TRBJ2-7; 9 bases fit TRBD1. The length of the CDR3 is 18 residues. Germline-derived CDR1 and CDR2 are DFQATT and SNEGSKA (reference sequence). Trimming removed 3 bases from V and 1 base from J; junction bases left unmatched: 16. CDR3 DNA sequence: TGCAGTGCTAGGAATAACGGACAGGGGCCCCCCTTATCCTACGAGCAGTACTTC. It is translated as CSARNNGQGPPLSYEQYF.